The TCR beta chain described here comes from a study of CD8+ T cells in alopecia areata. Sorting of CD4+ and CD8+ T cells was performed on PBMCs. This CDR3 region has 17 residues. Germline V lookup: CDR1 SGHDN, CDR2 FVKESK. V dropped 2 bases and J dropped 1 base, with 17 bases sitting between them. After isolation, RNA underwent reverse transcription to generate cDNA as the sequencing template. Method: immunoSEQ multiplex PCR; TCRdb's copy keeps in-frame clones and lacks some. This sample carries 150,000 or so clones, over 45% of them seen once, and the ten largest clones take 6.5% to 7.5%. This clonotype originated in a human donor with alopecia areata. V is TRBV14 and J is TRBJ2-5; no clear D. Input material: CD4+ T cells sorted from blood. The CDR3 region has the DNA TGTGCCAGCAGCCAATTGGTGTACGGGCTCCGCCAAGAGACCCAGTACTTC. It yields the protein CASSQLVYGLRQETQYF.